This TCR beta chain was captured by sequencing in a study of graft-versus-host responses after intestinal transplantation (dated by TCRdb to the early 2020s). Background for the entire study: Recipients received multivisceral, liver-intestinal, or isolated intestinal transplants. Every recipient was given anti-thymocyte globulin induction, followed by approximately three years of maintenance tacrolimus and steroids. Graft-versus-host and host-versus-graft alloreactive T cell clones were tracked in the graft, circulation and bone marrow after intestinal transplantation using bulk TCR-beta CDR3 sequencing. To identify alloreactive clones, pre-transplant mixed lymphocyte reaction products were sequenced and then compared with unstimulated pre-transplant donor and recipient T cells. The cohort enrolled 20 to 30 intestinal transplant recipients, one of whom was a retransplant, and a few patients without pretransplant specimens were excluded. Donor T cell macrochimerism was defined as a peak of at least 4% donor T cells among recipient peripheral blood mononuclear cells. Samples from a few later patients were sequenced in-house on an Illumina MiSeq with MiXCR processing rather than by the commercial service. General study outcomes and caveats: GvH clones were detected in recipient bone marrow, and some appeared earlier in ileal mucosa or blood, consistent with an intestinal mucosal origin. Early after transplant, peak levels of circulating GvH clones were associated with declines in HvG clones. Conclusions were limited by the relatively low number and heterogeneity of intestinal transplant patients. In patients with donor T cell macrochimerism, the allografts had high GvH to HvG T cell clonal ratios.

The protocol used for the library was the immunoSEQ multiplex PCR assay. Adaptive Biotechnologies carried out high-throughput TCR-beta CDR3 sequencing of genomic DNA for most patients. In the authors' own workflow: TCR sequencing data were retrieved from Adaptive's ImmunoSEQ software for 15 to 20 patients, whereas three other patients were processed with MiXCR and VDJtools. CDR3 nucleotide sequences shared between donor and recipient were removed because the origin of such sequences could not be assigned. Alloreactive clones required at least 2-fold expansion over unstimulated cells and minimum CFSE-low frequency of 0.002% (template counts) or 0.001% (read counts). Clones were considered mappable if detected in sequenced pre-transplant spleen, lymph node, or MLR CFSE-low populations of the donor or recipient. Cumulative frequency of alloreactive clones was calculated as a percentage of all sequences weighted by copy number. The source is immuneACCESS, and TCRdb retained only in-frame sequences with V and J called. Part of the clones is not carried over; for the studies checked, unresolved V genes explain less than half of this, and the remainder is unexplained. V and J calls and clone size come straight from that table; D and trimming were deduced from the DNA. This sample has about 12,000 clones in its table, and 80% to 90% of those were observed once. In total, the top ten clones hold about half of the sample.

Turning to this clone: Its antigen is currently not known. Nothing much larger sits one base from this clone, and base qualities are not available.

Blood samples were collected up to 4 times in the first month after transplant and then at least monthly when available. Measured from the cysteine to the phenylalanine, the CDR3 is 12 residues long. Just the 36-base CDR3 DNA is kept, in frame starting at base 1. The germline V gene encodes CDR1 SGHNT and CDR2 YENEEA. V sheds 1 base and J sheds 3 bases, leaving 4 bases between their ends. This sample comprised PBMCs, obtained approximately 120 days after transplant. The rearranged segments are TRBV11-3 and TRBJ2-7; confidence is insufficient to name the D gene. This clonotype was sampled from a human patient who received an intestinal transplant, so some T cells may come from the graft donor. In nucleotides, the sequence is TGTGCCAGCAGCTTAGGGAACTACGAGCAGTACTTC. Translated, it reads CASSLGNYEQYF.